These 7 T cell receptor beta chains came from one sample sequenced in a study of shared clonotypes between healthy human individuals (dated by TCRdb to between 2020 and 2021). The library was made by the immunoSEQ multiplex PCR assay. Imported from immuneACCESS, the table was reduced by TCRdb to in-frame sequences with V and J called. These copies leave out some clones; in studies compared against another copy, an unresolved V gene accounts for under half, and the cause of the remainder is not known. The sample contains hundreds of thousands of clones, 60% to 80% of them found a single time. In total, the top ten clones hold approximately 2% of the sample. Sequenced input: memory CD4+ T cells sorted from blood. Reading the label with the study, this specimen's cell subset or site is: CD45RA-negative fraction. All receptors come from a woman aged 25 to 39 in good health.

The rearrangement uses TRBV11-3 and TRBJ2-3; D call uncertain. The V end was cut by 1 base, the J end by 8 bases, with 10 bases between. The CDR3 consists of 13 residues. Germline V gene data show CDR1 as SGHNT and CDR2 as YENEEA. CDR3 sequence reads: CASSLAPGGTQYF. The CDR3 nucleotides are TGTGCCAGCAGCTTAGCCCCCGGTGGTACGCAGTATTTT.

The gene calls are TRBV7-2 and TRBJ2-7; D gene uncertain. Between the trimmed V and J ends, which lost 1 base and 7 bases, there was a span of 17 bases. This CDR3 is built from 15 residues. The V gene's germline CDR1 is SGHTA and CDR2 FQGNSA. Here the CDR3 reads CASSLDGEKAREQYF. CDR3 sequence (DNA): TGTGCCAGCAGCTTAGATGGGGAAAAGGCGAGGGAGCAGTACTTC.

To note about this clone: A much larger clone differs from this one at a single base, so this may be a read error. Other DNA sequences of this sample code for an identical CDR3. This sequence joins TRBV6-5 and TRBJ2-3, with D possibly TRBD2 on 6 matching bases. The CDR3 consists of 14 residues. V was clipped by 2 bases and J by 0 bases, with 6 bases between them. Germline CDR1 reads MNHEY; CDR2 reads SVGAGI. The CDR3 here is CASSYGRSTDTQYF. CDR3 sequence (DNA): TGTGCCAGCAGTTACGGGAGGAGCACAGATACGCAGTATTTT.

The rearrangement links TRBV11-2 to TRBJ2-7; D not certain. Trimming removed 5 bases at V and 0 bases at J, with 11 bases between. Germline V gives CDR1 SGHAT, CDR2 FQNNGV. The CDR3 spans 14 residues. The CDR3: CASSRGFSSYEQYF. For the CDR3, the DNA is TGTGCCAGCAGCCGCGGTTTCAGCTCCTACGAGCAGTACTTC.

The rearrangement uses TRBV6-1 and TRBJ1-1; D perhaps matches TRBD1 (5 bases). There are 13 residues in the CDR3. Trimming took 3 bases from V and 4 from J, leaving 9 bases between them. Germline CDR1 MNHNS, CDR2 SASEGT. The CDR3 here is CASSDQGSTEAFF. The CDR3 DNA reads TGTGCCAGCAGTGATCAGGGTAGCACTGAAGCTTTCTTT.

This clone was picked up a small number of times. The chain links TRBV7-8 to TRBJ1-2; 7 nucleotides line up with TRBD1. V lost 6 bases and J lost 8; bases outside the gene matches: 9. Germline CDR1 is SGHVS and CDR2 is FQNEAQ. This CDR3 has 13 residues. The CDR3 DNA is TGTGCCAGCAGGCGGGCCCAGGGGGGCGGCTACACCTTC. Amino acid sequence: CASRRAQGGGYTF.

V and J are TRBV5-1 and TRBJ1-5; D is perhaps TRBD1 (5 bases). This CDR3 has 14 amino acids. Trimming stripped 4 bases from V and 5 bases from J, with 13 bases between. From germline, CDR1 is SGHRS and CDR2 YFSETQ. DNA of the CDR3: TGCGCCAGCAGCCCCGGGGACGTCTATCAGCCCCAGCATTTT. Its translation: CASSPGDVYQPQHF.